The source of this T cell receptor (beta chain) is a study of identical twins. This clonotype has ten or more counts. One entry per CDR3 protein results from TCRdb running MiXCR on the 5' RACE reads. The table has around 340,000 distinct CDR3 sequences, about 9% seen once. Trimming took 0 bases from V and 5 from J, leaving 10 bases between them. From germline, CDR1 is DFQATT and CDR2 SNEGSKA (reference sequence). The CDR3 consists of 13 residues. The receptor was derived from a woman aged 45-65 years in good health. Sequenced sample: naive T cells sorted from blood. V gene TRBV20-1 combines with J gene TRBJ1-2, with D unresolved. The CDR3 loop is CSARDLTDYGYTF. CDR3 DNA: TGCAGTGCTAGAGATCTAACGGATTATGGCTACACCTTC.